These T cell receptor beta chains were read from a single sample in a study of cytomegalovirus exposure and HLA in healthy donors. Assay: immunoSEQ multiplex PCR; the TCRdb copy retains only in-frame clones and omits some. The sample has roughly 60,000 clones, almost 97% seen once. The specimen was PBMCs. These receptors originate from a woman between 18 and 30 years old in good health and CMV-seronegative. CDR3s include the opening cysteine and the closing phenylalanine or tryptophan. The D gene is left open where the match is weak. Not all rows give a size; the values are once, few, many and, for expanded clones, a class.

>-|TRBJ2-7|-|TRBV28
CASTSQVAYEQYF
TGTGCCAGCACCTCACAGGTGGCCTACGAGCAGTACTTC
>TRBD2|TRBJ2-2|once|TRBV25-1
CASSDPLAARGTGELFF
TGTGCCAGCAGTGACCCACTAGCGGCCCGGGGCACCGGGGAGCTGTTTTTT
>-|TRBJ1-5|-|TRBV18
CASSPRQAYSNQPQHF
TGTGCCAGCTCACCGCGACAGGCCTATAGCAATCAGCCCCAGCATTTT
>TRBD2|TRBJ2-3|-|TRBV4-2
CASSPGSGSGTDTQYF
TGTGCCAGCAGCCCAGGCAGCGGGAGCGGTACAGATACGCAGTATTTT
>TRBD2|TRBJ2-1|-|TRBV7-3
CASSLRDPGLGYNEQFF
TGTGCCAGCAGCTTAAGAGATCCGGGACTAGGATACAATGAGCAGTTCTTC
>TRBD2|TRBJ2-7|-|TRBV18
CASSPGTAGDEQYF
TGTGCCAGCTCACCTGGCACCGCGGGGGACGAGCAGTACTTC
>TRBD2|TRBJ2-7|-|TRBV28
CASSFSTHGGVWGEQYF
TGTGCCAGCAGTTTCAGCACCCACGGGGGGGTATGGGGCGAGCAGTACTTC
>-|TRBJ1-4|-|TRBV30
CAWRYTGPGEKLFF
TGTGCCTGGAGATATACAGGGCCGGGAGAAAAACTGTTTTTT
>-|TRBJ1-2|-|TRBV6-5
CASSYGGYGYTF
TGTGCCAGCAGTTACGGGGGGTACGGCTACACCTTC
>TRBD2|TRBJ2-3|-|TRBV6-4
CASSGAAGDSTDTQYF
TGTGCCAGCAGCGGGGCGGCGGGGGATAGCACAGATACGCAGTATTTT
>TRBD2|TRBJ2-2|-|TRBV4-3
CASSLHPLSGGLGGELFF
TGCGCCAGCAGCCTCCACCCCCTTAGCGGGGGGCTTGGCGGGGAGCTGTTTTTT
>-|TRBJ2-1|-|TRBV7-6
CASSFLGGVGNEQFF
TGTGCCAGCAGCTTTTTGGGCGGGGTGGGGAATGAGCAGTTCTTC
>-|TRBJ2-3|-|TRBV5-1
CASSPGIDTQYF
TGCGCCAGCAGCCCGGGTATAGATACGCAGTATTTT
>-|TRBJ2-1|-|TRBV7-2
CASSSSHWDEQFF
TGTGCCAGCAGCTCTAGCCATTGGGATGAGCAGTTCTTC
>TRBD1|TRBJ1-1|-|TRBV28
CASSLVGSRGTEAFF
TGTGCCAGCAGTTTAGTTGGCAGCAGGGGGACTGAAGCTTTCTTT
>TRBD2|TRBJ2-2|-|TRBV11-2
CASSRTSNTGELFF
TGTGCCAGCAGCCGGACTAGTAACACCGGGGAGCTGTTTTTT
>-|TRBJ2-5|-|TRBV7-2
CASSTTRGPGGTQYF
TGTGCCAGCAGCACAACGCGGGGCCCTGGTGGGACCCAGTACTTC
>-|TRBJ2-2|-|TRBV4-2
CASSQDQAREAGELFF
TGTGCCAGCAGCCAAGACCAAGCAAGGGAGGCCGGGGAGCTGTTTTTT
>-|TRBJ2-7|-|TRBV6-5
CASSYSTGSPYEQYF
TGTGCCAGCAGTTACTCCACAGGGAGCCCCTACGAGCAGTACTTC
>-|TRBJ1-1|-|TRBV4-3
CASSLGRGRFKAFF
TGCGCCAGCAGCCTAGGCCGCGGGCGCTTCAAGGCTTTCTTT
>-|TRBJ2-3|-|TRBV27
CASSLPADTQYF
TGTGCCAGCAGTTTACCGGCAGATACGCAGTATTTT
>-|TRBJ2-5|-|TRBV19
CASSIGQGGTQYF
TGTGCCAGTAGTATAGGACAGGGAGGGACCCAGTACTTC
>TRBD2|TRBJ2-5|-|TRBV28
CASSWGSSGGETQYF
TGTGCCAGCAGTTGGGGCTCTAGCGGGGGGGAGACCCAGTACTTC
>-|TRBJ2-5|-|TRBV5-1
CASSPPRPGETQYF
TGCGCCAGCAGCCCCCCACGCCCCGGAGAGACCCAGTACTTC
>-|TRBJ1-2|-|TRBV29-1
CSVDLGRPLGYTF
TGCAGCGTTGATTTGGGCCGCCCCCTTGGCTACACCTTC
>-|TRBJ1-1|-|TRBV27
CASSLWGPTEAFF
TGTGCCAGCAGTTTATGGGGCCCCACTGAAGCTTTCTTT